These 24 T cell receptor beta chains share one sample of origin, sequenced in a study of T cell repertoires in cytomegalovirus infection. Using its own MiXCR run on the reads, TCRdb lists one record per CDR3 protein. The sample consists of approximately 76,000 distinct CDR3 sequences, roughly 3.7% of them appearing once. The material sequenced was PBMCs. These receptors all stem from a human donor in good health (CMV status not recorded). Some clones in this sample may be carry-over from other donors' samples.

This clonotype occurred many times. The CDR3 region is CASDRGTSGGSTDTQYF. CDR3 coding DNA: TGTGCCTCTGATAGAGGGACTAGCGGGGGGAGCACAGATACGCAGTATTTT. The chain uses TRBV10-3 and TRBJ2-3; the match to TRBD2 covers 15 bases. The V gene's germline CDR1 is ENHRY and CDR2 SYGVKD. The length of the CDR3 is 17 residues. Trimming removed 11 bases from V and 0 bases from J; junction bases left unmatched: 9.

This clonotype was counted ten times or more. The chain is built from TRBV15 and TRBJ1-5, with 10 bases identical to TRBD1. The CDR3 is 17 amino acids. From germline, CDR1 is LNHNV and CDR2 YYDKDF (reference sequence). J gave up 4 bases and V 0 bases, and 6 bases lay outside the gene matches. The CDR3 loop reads CATSRDQAGQGNQPQHF. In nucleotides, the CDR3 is TGTGCCACCAGCAGAGATCAGGCGGGACAGGGGAATCAGCCCCAGCATTTT.

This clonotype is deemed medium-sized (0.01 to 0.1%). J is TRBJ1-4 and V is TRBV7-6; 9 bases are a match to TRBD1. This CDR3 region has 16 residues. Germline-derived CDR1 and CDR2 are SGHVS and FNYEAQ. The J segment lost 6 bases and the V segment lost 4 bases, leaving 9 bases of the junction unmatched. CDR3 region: CASSSPATGGHEKLFF. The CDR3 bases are TGTGCCAGCAGCTCACCCGCGACAGGGGGTCATGAAAAACTGTTTTTT.

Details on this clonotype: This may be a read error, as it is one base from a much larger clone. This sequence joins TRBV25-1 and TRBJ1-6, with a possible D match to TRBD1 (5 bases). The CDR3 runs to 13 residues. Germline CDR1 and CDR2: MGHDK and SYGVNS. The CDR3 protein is CASSEGGNSPPHF. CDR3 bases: TGTGCCAGCAGTGAGGGGGGGAATTCACCCCCCCACTTT.

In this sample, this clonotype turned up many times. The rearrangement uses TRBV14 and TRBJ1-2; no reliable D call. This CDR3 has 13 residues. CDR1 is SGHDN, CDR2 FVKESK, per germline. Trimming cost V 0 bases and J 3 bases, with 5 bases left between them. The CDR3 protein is CASSQERDYGYTF. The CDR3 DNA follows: TGTGCCAGCAGCCAAGAACGGGACTATGGCTACACCTTC.

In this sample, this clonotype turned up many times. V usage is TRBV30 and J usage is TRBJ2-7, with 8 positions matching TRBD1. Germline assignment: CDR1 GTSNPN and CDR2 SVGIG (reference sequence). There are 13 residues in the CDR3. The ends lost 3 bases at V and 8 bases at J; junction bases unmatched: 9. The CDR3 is CAWRTDRGGKQYF. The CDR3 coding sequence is TGTGCCTGGAGAACCGACAGGGGTGGTAAGCAGTACTTC. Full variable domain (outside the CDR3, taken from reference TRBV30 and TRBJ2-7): SQTIHQWPATLVQPVGSPLSLECTVEGTSNPNLYWYRQAAGRGLQLLFYSVGIGQISSEVPQNLSASRPQDRQFILSSKKLLLSDSGFYLCAWRTDRGGKQYFGPGTRLTVT.

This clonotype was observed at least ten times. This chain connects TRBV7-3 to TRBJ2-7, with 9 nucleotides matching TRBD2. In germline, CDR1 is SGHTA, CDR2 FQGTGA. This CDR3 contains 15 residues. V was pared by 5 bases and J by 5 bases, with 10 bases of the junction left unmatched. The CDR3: CASSPSGVPSDEQYF. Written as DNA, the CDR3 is TGTGCCAGCAGCCCTAGCGGGGTCCCCTCTGACGAGCAGTACTTC. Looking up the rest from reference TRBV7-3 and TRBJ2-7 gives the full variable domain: GAGVSQTPSNKVTEKGKYVELRCDPISGHTALYWYRQSLGQGPEFLIYFQGTGAADDSGLPNDRFFAVRPEGSVSTLKIQRTERGDSAVYLCASSPSGVPSDEQYFGPGTRLTVT.

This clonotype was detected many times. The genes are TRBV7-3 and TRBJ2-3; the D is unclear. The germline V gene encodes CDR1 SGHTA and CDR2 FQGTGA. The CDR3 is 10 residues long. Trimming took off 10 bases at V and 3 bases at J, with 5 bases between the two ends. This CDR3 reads CAIRTDTQYF. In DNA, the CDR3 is TGTGCCATCCGTACAGATACGCAGTATTTT.

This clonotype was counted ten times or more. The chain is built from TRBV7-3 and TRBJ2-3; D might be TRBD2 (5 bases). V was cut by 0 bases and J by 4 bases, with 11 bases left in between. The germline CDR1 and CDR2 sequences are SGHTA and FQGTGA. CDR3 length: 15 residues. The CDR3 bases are TGTGCCAGCAGCTTAACATGGCTAGCCGCAGATACGCAGTATTTT. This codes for CASSLTWLAADTQYF.

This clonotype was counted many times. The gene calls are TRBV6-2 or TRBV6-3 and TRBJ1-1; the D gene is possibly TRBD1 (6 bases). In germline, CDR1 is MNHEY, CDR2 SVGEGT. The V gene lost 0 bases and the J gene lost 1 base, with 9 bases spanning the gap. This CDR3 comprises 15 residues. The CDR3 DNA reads TGTGCCAGCAGTTACTCGCGGGGGGCGAACACTGAAGCTTTCTTT. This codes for CASSYSRGANTEAFF.

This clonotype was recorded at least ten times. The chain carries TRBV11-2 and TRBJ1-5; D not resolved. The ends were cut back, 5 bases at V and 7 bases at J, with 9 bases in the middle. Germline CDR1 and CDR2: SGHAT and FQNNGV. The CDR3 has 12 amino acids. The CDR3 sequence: CASSAMGQPQHF. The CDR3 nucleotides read TGTGCCAGCAGCGCCATGGGGCAGCCCCAGCATTTT.

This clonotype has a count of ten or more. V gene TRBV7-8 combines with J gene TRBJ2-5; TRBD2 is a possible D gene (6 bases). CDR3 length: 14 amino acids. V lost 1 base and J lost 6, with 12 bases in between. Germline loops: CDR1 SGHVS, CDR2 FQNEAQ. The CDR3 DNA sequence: TGTGCCAGCAGCTTAGGCGTTAGGACTAAGACCCAGTACTTC. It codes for CASSLGVRTKTQYF. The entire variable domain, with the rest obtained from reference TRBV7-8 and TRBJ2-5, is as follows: GAGVSQSPRYKVAKRGQDVALRCDPISGHVSLFWYQQALGQGPEFLTYFQNEAQLDKSGLPSDRFFAERPEGSVSTLKIQRTQQEDSAVYLCASSLGVRTKTQYFGPGTRLLVL.

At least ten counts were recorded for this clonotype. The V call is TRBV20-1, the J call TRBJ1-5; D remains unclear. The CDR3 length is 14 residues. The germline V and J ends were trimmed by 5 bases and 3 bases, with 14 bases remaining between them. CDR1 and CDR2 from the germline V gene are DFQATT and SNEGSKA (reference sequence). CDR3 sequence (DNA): TGCAGTGCTGGTTTAGAGGGCCCCAATCAGCCCCAGCATTTT. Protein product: CSAGLEGPNQPQHF.

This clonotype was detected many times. In DNA, the CDR3 is TGTGCCAGCAGCTCGCCGGGACAGGGGGCGCGGTACGAGCAGTACTTC. Protein product: CASSSPGQGARYEQYF. This rearrangement joins TRBV11-2 to TRBJ2-7; TRBD1 agrees at 12 bases. Germline assignment: CDR1 SGHAT and CDR2 FQNNGV. This CDR3 region has 16 residues. With V trimmed by 4 bases and J by 4 bases, 8 bases remained unmatched.

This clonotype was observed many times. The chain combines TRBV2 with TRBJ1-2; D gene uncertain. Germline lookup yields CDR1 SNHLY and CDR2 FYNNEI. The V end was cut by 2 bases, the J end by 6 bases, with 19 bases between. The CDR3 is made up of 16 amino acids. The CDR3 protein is CASSEMRRTTEDGYTF. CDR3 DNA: TGTGCCAGCAGTGAAATGCGGCGGACCACGGAGGATGGCTACACCTTC. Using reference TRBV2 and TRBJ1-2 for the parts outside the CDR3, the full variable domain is EPEVTQTPSHQVTQMGQEVILRCVPISNHLYFYWYRQILGQKVEFLVSFYNNEISEKSEIFDDQFSVERPDGSNFTLKIRSTKLEDSAMYFCASSEMRRTTEDGYTFGSGTRLTVV.

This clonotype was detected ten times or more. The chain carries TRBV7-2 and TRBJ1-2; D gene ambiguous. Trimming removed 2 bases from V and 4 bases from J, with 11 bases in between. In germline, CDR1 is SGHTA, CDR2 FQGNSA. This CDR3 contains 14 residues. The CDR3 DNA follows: TGTGCCAGCAGCTTATTTTCTGGGAGCTATGGCTACACCTTC. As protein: CASSLFSGSYGYTF.

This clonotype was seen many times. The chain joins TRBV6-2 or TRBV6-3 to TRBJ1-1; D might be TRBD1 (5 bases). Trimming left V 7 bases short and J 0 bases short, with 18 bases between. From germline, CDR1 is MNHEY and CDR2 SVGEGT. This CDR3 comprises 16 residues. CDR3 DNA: TGTGCCAGCACCGAACTCCCCAGGGCCATGAACACTGAAGCTTTCTTT. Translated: CASTELPRAMNTEAFF.

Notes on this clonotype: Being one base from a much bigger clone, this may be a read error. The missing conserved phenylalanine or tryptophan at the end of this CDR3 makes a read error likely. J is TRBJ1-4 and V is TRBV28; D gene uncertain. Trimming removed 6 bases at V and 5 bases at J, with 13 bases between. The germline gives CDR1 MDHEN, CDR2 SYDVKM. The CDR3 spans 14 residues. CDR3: CASRPVHINEKLFL. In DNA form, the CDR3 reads TGTGCCAGCAGACCTGTTCACATAAATGAAAAACTGTTTTTA.

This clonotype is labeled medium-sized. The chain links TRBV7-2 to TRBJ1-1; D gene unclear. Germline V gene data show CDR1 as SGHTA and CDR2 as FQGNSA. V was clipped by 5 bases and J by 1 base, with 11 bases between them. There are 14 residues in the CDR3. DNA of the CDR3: TGTGCCAGCAGCCTCGGTGGAGGGAACACTGAAGCTTTCTTT. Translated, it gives CASSLGGGNTEAFF.

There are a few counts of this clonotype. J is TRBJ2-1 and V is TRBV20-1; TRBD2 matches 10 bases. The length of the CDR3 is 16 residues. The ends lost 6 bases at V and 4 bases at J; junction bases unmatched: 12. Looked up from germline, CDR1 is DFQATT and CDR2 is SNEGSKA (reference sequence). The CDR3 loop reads CSATSLAGGRYNEQFF. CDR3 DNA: TGCAGTGCCACCTCTTTAGCGGGGGGAAGATACAATGAGCAGTTCTTC.

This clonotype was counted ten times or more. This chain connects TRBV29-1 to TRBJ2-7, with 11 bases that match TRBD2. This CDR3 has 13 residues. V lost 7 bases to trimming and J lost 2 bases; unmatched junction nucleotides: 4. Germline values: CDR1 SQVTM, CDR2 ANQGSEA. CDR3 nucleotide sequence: TGCAGCGCAGTGACTAGCGGGGCCTACGAGCAGTACTTC. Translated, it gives CSAVTSGAYEQYF.

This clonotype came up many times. This CDR3 reads CASSFAEDQPQHF. DNA for the CDR3: TGTGCCAGCAGCTTTGCCGAGGATCAGCCCCAGCATTTT. This sequence joins TRBV7-6 and TRBJ1-5; D is unresolved. The CDR3 totals 13 residues. Looked up from germline, CDR1 is SGHVS and CDR2 is FNYEAQ. Trimming shortened V by 3 bases and J by 5 bases, and 8 bases separated the two germline ends. Based on the CDR3 plus reference TRBV7-6 and TRBJ1-5, the full variable domain is GAGVSQSPRYKVTKRGQDVALRCDPISGHVSLYWYRQALGQGPEFLTYFNYEAQQDKSGLPNDRFSAERPEGSISTLTIQRTEQRDSAMYRCASSFAEDQPQHFGDGTRLSIL.

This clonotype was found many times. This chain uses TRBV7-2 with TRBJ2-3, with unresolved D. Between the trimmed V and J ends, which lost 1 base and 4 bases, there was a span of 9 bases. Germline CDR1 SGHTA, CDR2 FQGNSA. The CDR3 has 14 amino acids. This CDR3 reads CASSLDRVADTQYF. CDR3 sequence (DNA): TGTGCCAGCAGCTTAGACCGGGTCGCAGATACGCAGTATTTT.

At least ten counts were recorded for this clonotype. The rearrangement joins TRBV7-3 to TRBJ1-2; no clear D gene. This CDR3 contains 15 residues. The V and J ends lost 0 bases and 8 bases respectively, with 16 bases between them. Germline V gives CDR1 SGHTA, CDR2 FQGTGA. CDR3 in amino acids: CASSLTHGAEKGYTF. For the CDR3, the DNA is TGTGCCAGCAGCTTAACGCATGGAGCAGAAAAGGGCTACACCTTC.